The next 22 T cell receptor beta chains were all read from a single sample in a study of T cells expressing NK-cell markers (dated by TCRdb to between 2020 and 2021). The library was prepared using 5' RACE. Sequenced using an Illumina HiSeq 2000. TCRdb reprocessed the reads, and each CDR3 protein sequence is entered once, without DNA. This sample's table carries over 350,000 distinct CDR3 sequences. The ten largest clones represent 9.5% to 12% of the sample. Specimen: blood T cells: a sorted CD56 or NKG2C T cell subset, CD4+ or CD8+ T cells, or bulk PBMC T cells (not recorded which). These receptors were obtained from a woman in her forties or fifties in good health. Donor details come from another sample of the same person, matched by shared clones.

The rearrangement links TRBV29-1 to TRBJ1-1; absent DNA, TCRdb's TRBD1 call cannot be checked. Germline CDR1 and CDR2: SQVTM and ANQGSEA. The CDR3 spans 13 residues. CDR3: CSTSEHRGTEAFF.

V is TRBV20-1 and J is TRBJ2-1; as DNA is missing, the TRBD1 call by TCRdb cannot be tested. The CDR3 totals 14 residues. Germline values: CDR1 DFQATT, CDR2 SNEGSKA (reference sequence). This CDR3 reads CNGLGGGTYNEQFF.

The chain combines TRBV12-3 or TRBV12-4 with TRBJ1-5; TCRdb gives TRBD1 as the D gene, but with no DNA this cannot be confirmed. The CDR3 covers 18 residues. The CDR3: CASSLDPLHRRGNQPQHF.

The CDR3 sequence: CAISGLSGASGDTQYF. The chain is built from TRBV10-3 and TRBJ2-3; TCRdb calls TRBD2, which cannot be checked without DNA. Germline V gene data show CDR1 as ENHRY and CDR2 as SYGVKD. The CDR3 has 16 residues.

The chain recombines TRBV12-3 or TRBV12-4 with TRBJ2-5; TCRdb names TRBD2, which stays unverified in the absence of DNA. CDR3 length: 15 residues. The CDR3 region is CASNQVGGGRETQYF.

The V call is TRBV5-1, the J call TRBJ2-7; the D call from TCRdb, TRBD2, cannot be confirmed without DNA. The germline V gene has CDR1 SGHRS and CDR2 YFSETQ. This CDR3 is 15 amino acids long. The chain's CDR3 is CASSLAPLAGGEQYF.

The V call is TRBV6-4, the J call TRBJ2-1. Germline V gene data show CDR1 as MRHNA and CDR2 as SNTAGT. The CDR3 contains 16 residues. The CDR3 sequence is CASSDSSLSTRNEQFF.

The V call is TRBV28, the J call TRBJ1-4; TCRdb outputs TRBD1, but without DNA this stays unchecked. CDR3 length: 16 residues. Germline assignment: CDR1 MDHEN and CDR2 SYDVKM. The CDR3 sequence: CASSFYWTGPNEKLFF. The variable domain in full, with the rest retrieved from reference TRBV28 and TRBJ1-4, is DVKVTQSSRYLVKRTGEKVFLECVQDMDHENMFWYRQDPGLGLRLIYFSYDVKMKEKGDIPEGYSVSREKKERFSLILESASTNQTSMYLCASSFYWTGPNEKLFFGSGTQLSVL.

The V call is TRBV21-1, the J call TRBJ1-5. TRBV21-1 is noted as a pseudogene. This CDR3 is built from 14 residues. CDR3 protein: CASSNRGEGQPQHF.

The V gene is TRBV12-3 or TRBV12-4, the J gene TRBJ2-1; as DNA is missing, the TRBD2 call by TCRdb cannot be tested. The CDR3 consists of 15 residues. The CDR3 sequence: CASRFAGGPNGEQFF.

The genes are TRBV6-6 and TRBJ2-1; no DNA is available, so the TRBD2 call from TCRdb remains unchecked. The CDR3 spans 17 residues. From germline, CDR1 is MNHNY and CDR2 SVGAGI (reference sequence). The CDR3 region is CASSYSPLAGVYNEQFF.

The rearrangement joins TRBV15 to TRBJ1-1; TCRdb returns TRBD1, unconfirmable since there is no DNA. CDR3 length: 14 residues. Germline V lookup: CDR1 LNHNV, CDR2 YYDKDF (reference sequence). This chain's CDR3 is CATSSGSGGTEAFF.

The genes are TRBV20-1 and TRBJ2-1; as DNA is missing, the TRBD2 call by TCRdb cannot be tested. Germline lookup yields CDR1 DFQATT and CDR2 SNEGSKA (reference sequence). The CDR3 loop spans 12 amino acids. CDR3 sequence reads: CSARREGGEQFF.

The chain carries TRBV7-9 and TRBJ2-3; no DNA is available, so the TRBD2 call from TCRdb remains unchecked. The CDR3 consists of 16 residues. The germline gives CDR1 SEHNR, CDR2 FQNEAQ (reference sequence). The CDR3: CASSLKAGGGLDTQYF. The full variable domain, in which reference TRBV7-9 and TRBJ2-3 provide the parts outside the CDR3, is DTGVSQNPRHKITKRGQNVTFRCDPISEHNRLYWYRQTLGQGPEFLTYFQNEAQLEKSRLLSDRFSAERPKGSFSTLEIQRTEQGDSAMYLCASSLKAGGGLDTQYFGPGTRLTVL.

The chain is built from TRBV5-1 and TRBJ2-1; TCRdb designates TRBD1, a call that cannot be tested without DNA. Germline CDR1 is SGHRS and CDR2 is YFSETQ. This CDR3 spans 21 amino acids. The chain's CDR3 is CASSFPGQRGLAESSYNEQFF.

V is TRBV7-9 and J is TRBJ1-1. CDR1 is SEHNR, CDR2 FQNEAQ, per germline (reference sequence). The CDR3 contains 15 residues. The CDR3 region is CASSLSGLESTEAFF.

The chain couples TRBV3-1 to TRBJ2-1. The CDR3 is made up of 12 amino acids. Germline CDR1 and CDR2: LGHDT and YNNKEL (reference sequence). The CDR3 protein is CASSDKLHEQFF.

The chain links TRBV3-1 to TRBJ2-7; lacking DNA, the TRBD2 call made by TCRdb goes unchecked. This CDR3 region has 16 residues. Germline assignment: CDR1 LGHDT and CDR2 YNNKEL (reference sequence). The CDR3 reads CASSQDLPPRSYEQYF.

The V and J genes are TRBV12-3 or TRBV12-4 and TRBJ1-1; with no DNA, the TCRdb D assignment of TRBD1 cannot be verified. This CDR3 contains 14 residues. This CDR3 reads CASTRTGGVDEAFF.

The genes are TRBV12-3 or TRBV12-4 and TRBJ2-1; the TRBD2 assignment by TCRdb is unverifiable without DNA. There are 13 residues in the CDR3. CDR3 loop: CASSLTRGTFQFF.

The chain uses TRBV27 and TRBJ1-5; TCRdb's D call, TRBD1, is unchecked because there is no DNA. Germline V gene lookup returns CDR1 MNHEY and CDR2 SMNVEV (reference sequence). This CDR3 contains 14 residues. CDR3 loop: CASGLGQDNQPQHF.

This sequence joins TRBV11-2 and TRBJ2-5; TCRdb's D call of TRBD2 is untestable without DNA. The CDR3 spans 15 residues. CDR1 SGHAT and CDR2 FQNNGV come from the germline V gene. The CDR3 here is CASSSAGGFLQTQYF.